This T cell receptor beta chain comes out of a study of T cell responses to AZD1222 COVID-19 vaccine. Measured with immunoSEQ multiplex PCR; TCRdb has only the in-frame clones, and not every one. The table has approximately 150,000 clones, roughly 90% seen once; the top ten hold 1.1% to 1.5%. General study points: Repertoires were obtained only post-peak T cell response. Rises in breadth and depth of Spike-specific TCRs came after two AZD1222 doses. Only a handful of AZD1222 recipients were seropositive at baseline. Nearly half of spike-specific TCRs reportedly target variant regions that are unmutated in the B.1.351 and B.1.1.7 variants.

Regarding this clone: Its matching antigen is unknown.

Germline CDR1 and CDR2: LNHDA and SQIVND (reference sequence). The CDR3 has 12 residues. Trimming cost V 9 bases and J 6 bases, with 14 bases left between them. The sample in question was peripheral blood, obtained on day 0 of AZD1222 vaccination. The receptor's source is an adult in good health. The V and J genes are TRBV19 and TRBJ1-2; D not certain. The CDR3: CASGGNEHGYTF. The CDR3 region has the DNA TGTGCCAGCGGAGGGAATGAGCATGGCTACACCTTC.